The 22 T cell receptor beta chains below all came from one sample that was sequenced in a study of tissue T cells after allogeneic stem cell transplantation. Using immunoSEQ multiplex PCR, the repertoire was profiled, and TCRdb retains in-frame clones only, with some absent. Here the sample spans about 5,000 clones, 45% to 55% being singletons. This sample's time point: mouse harvest day 7 after allogeneic transplant. The graft held 10^6 splenic CD5+ T cells and 10^7 T-cell-depleted bone marrow cells. The sequencing input was gut tissue. The source is a female BALB/c mouse given C57BL/6 T cells with graft-versus-host disease after an allogeneic hematopoietic cell transplant.

This clone has only one observation. Gene labels here are mouse ones. The read stops 1 residue short of the end of the CDR3; the missing end is completed from the germline J gene. Other nucleotide sequences from this sample produce the same CDR3. The chain employs TRBV26 and TRBJ1-1; D is uncertain. The CDR3 spans 11 residues. V was clipped by 0 bases and J by 4 bases, with 0 bases between them. Germline V gene data show CDR1 as KGHPV and CDR2 as FQNQEV (reference sequence). Here the CDR3 reads CASSLSTEVFF. Incomplete CDR3 DNA: TGTGCCAGCAGTCTGTCCACAGAAGTCTTC.

With regard to this clone: Here the gene names and germline are mouse. Coverage ceases 1 residue before the CDR3 finishes, and the germline J gene fills in the end. The genes are TRBV12-2 and TRBJ2-7; 9 bases align to TRBD2. V lost 2 bases, J lost 0 bases, and 4 bases stayed unmatched. This CDR3 has 15 amino acids. Germline V gene sequence: CDR1 SGHLS, CDR2 HYDKME. CDR3 sequence reads: CASSPTGGSSYEQYF. The covered CDR3 bases are TGTGCCAGCTCTCCCACTGGGGGGAGCTCCTATGAACAGTAC.

With respect to this clone: These gene names are mouse names. Read sequence stops 1 residue before the CDR3 end, and the germline J gene provides the missing end. This sample also contains other DNA sequences that code for the same CDR3. The chain couples TRBV26 to TRBJ1-3, with D hard to call. The CDR3 loop spans 14 amino acids. Trimming pared 0 bases from V and 0 bases from J, leaving 3 bases between. CDR1 and CDR2 (germline): KGHPV, FQNQEV (reference sequence). This CDR3 is CASSLSDSGNTLYF. The CDR3 bases that were read are TGTGCCAGCAGTCTGTCAGATTCTGGAAATACGCTCTAT. Complete variable domain (other parts from reference TRBV26 and TRBJ1-3): NSKVIQTPRYLVKGQGQKAKMRCIPEKGHPVVFWYQQNKNNEFKFLINFQNQEVLQQIDMTEKRFSAECPSNSPCSLEIQSSEAGDSALYLCASSLSDSGNTLYFGEGSRLIVV.

Concerning this clone: The germline and genes are mouse ones. With the read ending 1 residue before the CDR3 end, the germline J gene is used to fill in that end. V and J are TRBV23 and TRBJ2-7; the table's D call TRBD2 went unverified against the DNA. This CDR3 region has 14 residues. In germline, CDR1 is KGHTA, CDR2 FQNQQP. CDR3 DNA, as far as it was read: TGCTCCAGCAGTCAAGGACTGGGGGCCTATGAACAGTAC. Protein sequence: CSSSQGLGAYEQY. The entire CDR3 protein reads CSSSQGLGAYEQYF.

As for this clone: Germline and genes: mouse. The CDR3 extends 1 residue past the end of the read, so its final part is completed from the germline J gene. The genes are TRBV16 and TRBJ1-1; 12 bases align to TRBD1. V was clipped by 3 bases and J by 7 bases; unmatched bases: 3. The CDR3 is 14 amino acids. Germline V gene data show CDR1 as SGHSA and CDR2 as FRNQAP. The CDR3 bases that were read are TGTGCAAGCAGCTTGGGACAGGGGGCAAGAGAAGTCTTC. Amino acids: CASSLGQGAREVF. The complete CDR3 sequence is CASSLGQGAREVFF.

This clone has more than one count but fewer than ten. Germline and genes here are mouse. The read ends 1 residue shy of where the CDR3 ends; the end is completed using the germline J gene. V gene TRBV12-2 combines with J gene TRBJ1-4; TRBD1 matches at 7 bases. V shed 3 bases and J 5 bases; nucleotides not matched to a gene: 2. This CDR3 region has 13 residues. Germline lookup yields CDR1 SGHLS and CDR2 HYDKME. The CDR3 loop is CASSLQGNERLFF. The part of the CDR3 DNA that was read is TGTGCCAGCTCTTTACAGGGGAACGAAAGATTATTT.

As regards this clone: The genes and germline here are from mouse. This chain's CDR3 is CASSDGTGGHQNTLYF. The sequenced CDR3 bases are TGTGCCAGCAGTGATGGGACTGGGGGGCATCAAAACACCTTGTAC. The chain links TRBV13-1 to TRBJ2-4; 11 nucleotides agree with TRBD2. The sequence runs out 1 residue before the end of the CDR3; the remainder is reconstructed from the germline J gene. Germline V gene sequence: CDR1 NSHNY, CDR2 SYGAGN. The CDR3 is 16 residues long. V was clipped by 0 bases and J by 2 bases; unmatched bases: 2.

A note on this clone: Gene names follow the mouse nomenclature. The DNA ends 1 residue before the CDR3 does, and the rest of the CDR3 is filled in from the germline J gene. The chain is built from TRBV3 and TRBJ1-1, with a possible D match to TRBD1 (6 bases). Trimming removed 2 bases at V and 0 bases at J, with 7 bases between. Germline lookup yields CDR1 SNHLY and CDR2 FYNGKV (reference sequence). The CDR3 has 14 residues. CDR3 residues: CASSLRTANTEVFF. The sequenced part of the CDR3 DNA is TGTGCCAGCAGCTTAAGGACAGCAAACACAGAAGTCTTC.

This clone was counted a few times. These gene names are mouse names. The observed sequence ends 1 residue before the CDR3 terminus, with the missing tail filled in from the germline J gene. The chain carries TRBV3 and TRBJ2-2, with 10 bases fitting TRBD2. Trimming removed 3 bases from V and 6 bases from J; junction bases left unmatched: 1. CDR1 is SNHLY, CDR2 FYNGKV, per germline (reference sequence). The CDR3 loop spans 14 amino acids. The covered CDR3 bases are TGTGCCAGCAGCTTGACTGGGGGGCCCGGGCAGCTCTAC. Amino acid sequence: CASSLTGGPGQLY. The whole CDR3 reads CASSLTGGPGQLYF. The whole variable domain, remainder taken from reference TRBV3 and TRBJ2-2, is GPKVLQIPSHQIIDMGQMVTLNCDPVSNHLYFYWYKQILGQQMEFLVNFYNGKVMEKSKLFKDQFSVERPDGSYFTLKIQPTALEDSAVYFCASSLTGGPGQLYFGEGSKLTVL.

Comments on this clone: Mouse names are used for the genes. The CDR3 end lies 1 residue beyond the end of the read and is filled in from the germline J gene. The chain couples TRBV5 to TRBJ2-4; 9 nucleotides line up with TRBD2. The germline V gene encodes CDR1 LGHNA and CDR2 YNLKQL (reference sequence). The CDR3 is made up of 16 amino acids. J was trimmed by 0 bases and V by 4 bases; bases with no gene match: 5. The CDR3 here is CASSLGTGSSQNTLYF. The CDR3 DNA, read in part, is TGTGCCAGCAGCCTTGGGACTGGGTCTAGTCAAAACACCTTGTAC.

By share, this clone counts as medium-sized. The gene symbols are mouse symbols. The sequenced part of the CDR3 DNA is TGTGCCAGCAGCCAAGGGACTTTCTCCTATGAACAGTAC. It codes for CASSQGTFSYEQY. The whole CDR3 sequence is CASSQGTFSYEQYF. This chain links TRBV2 with TRBJ2-7, with D possibly being TRBD2 (5 bases). Coverage ceases 1 residue before the CDR3 finishes, and the germline J gene fills in the end. The germline gives CDR1 LGHNA, CDR2 YSYQKL. The CDR3 is 14 amino acids. V shed 1 base and J shed 0 bases, with 7 bases lying between them.

Note on this clone: Gene names are the mouse ones. The CDR3 is cut off 1 residue early in the read; its end comes from the germline J gene. J is TRBJ2-4 and V is TRBV19; 8 positions agree with TRBD2. The germline V gene has CDR1 FNHDT and CDR2 SITEND (reference sequence). Germline trimming cut 2 bases from V and 0 bases from J; bases unmatched to any gene: 2. CDR3 size: 15 residues. The CDR3 reads CASSMDWASQNTLYF. The covered CDR3 bases are TGTGCCAGCAGTATGGACTGGGCTAGTCAAAACACCTTGTAC.

The table lists this clone with a few counts. Germline and genes here are mouse. Read coverage stops 1 residue before the CDR3 terminus; the germline J gene supplies the remainder. V is TRBV2 and J is TRBJ2-2; tentative D call: TRBD2 (6 bases). The germline CDR1 and CDR2 sequences are LGHNA and YSYQKL. The CDR3 is 16 amino acids. V was trimmed by 0 bases and J by 0 bases, leaving 8 bases between them. CDR3 loop: CASSQERGANTGQLYF. The CDR3 DNA, read in part, is TGTGCCAGCAGCCAAGAGCGGGGGGCAAACACCGGGCAGCTCTAC.

In the case of this clone: Gene names and germline match the mouse. Read sequence stops 1 residue before the CDR3 end, and the germline J gene provides the missing end. The genes are TRBV12-2 and TRBJ1-3; no clear D. V lost 2 bases and J lost 0, with 7 bases in between. CDR1 is SGHLS and CDR2 is HYDKME in the germline V gene. This CDR3 region has 14 residues. This CDR3 reads CASSHSNSGNTLYF. The CDR3 bases that were read are TGTGCCAGCTCTCACTCAAATTCTGGAAATACGCTCTAT.

By share, this clone ranks as medium-sized. Mouse gene names and germline throughout. The read stops 1 residue short of the end of the CDR3; the missing end is completed from the germline J gene. The V gene is TRBV16, the J gene TRBJ1-4; possible D gene TRBD1, 5 bases. Germline V lookup: CDR1 SGHSA, CDR2 FRNQAP. The CDR3 consists of 12 residues. The V and J ends lost 5 bases and 8 bases respectively, with 9 bases between them. CDR3 bases read: TGTGCAAGCAGCGGGACCGGGGAAAGATTATTT. This codes for CASSGTGERLF. In full, the CDR3 reads CASSGTGERLFF.

This clone was recorded a few times. Genes and germline are mouse. With the read ending 1 residue before the CDR3 end, the germline J gene is used to fill in that end. The V and J genes are TRBV22 and TRBJ2-3; TRBD2 reflects the table's D call only, with no check against the DNA. TRBV22 is a known pseudogene. This CDR3 spans 15 amino acids. Incomplete CDR3 DNA: TGTGCCAGCAGTTGTCTGGGGGGGCCTGCAGAAACGCTGTAT. Protein sequence: CASSCLGGPAETLY. The whole CDR3 sequence is CASSCLGGPAETLYF.

Worth noting for this clone: The gene symbols are mouse symbols. The read ends 1 residue before the CDR3 terminus; that terminus is restored from the germline J gene. The chain combines TRBV26 with TRBJ1-3, with 7 nucleotides matching TRBD1. CDR3 length: 15 residues. Trimming at V came to 4 bases and at J to 7 bases, leaving 10 bases not matched to a gene. Germline lookup yields CDR1 KGHPV and CDR2 FQNQEV (reference sequence). The DNA read from the CDR3 is TGTGCCAGCAGTCATTACTCGACAGGGAGCAATACGCTCTAT. Its protein product is CASSHYSTGSNTLY. In full, the CDR3 is CASSHYSTGSNTLYF.

Details on this clone: Mouse gene names and germline throughout. Coverage ceases 1 residue before the CDR3 finishes, and the germline J gene fills in the end. This sequence joins TRBV2 and TRBJ2-1, with D possibly TRBD1 on 6 matching bases. CDR3 length: 16 amino acids. Germline V gene sequence: CDR1 LGHNA, CDR2 YSYQKL. V dropped 0 bases and J dropped 1 base, with 10 bases sitting between them. The covered CDR3 bases are TGTGCCAGCAGCCAAGAGGGGACAACAAACTATGCTGAGCAGTTC. This translates into CASSQEGTTNYAEQF. The CDR3 in full is CASSQEGTTNYAEQFF.

This clone appeared a few times. Mouse names are used for the genes. The read finishes 1 residue shy of the CDR3 end, and the germline J gene is used to complete it. This sequence joins TRBV29 and TRBJ2-5; D is undetermined. This CDR3 comprises 12 residues. The V gene's germline CDR1 is MSHET and CDR2 SYDVDS. V was cut by 4 bases and J by 6 bases, with 8 bases left in between. The CDR3 sequence: CASSSGWDTQYF. The sequenced CDR3 bases are TGTGCTAGCAGTTCCGGCTGGGACACCCAGTAC.

This clone has only a few counts. Mouse germline and gene names are used. Sequencing ends 1 residue short of the CDR3 end; the germline J gene provides the rest. This sequence joins TRBV26 and TRBJ1-2, with D unresolved. The CDR3 is made up of 13 amino acids. Trimming pared 3 bases from V and 0 bases from J, leaving 5 bases between. Germline values: CDR1 KGHPV, CDR2 FQNQEV (reference sequence). CDR3 DNA (partial): TGTGCCAGCAGTCTTGGTTCAAACTCCGACTACACC. This sequence encodes CASSLGSNSDYT. The entire CDR3 is CASSLGSNSDYTF.

Of note for this clone: Genes and germline are mouse. The read ends 1 residue shy of where the CDR3 ends; the end is completed using the germline J gene. The V call is TRBV19, the J call TRBJ1-1, with 7 bases identical to TRBD1. The length of the CDR3 is 13 residues. Trimming removed 1 base from V and 7 bases from J; junction bases left unmatched: 4. CDR1 is FNHDT and CDR2 is SITEND in the germline V gene (reference sequence). CDR3 protein: CASSIRAGGEVFF. Incomplete CDR3 DNA: TGTGCCAGCAGTATAAGGGCAGGGGGAGAAGTCTTC. Variable domain in full (rest from reference TRBV19 and TRBJ1-1): GGIITQTPKFLIGQEGQKLTLKCQQNFNHDTMYWYRQDSGKGLRLIYYSITENDLQKGDLSEGYDASREKKSSFSLTVTSAQKNEMAVFLCASSIRAGGEVFFGKGTRLTVV.

This clone was seen more than once but under ten times. Genes and germline are mouse. CDR3 DNA (partial): TGTGCTAGCAGTTGGGACAATAACAACCAGGCTCCGCTT. Amino acids: CASSWDNNNQAPL. The CDR3 as a whole reads CASSWDNNNQAPLF. The rearrangement uses TRBV29 and TRBJ1-5, with D perhaps matching TRBD1 (6 bases). The missing CDR3 end, 1 residue past where the read stops, is filled in from the germline J gene. CDR3 length equals 14 residues. In germline, CDR1 is MSHET, CDR2 SYDVDS. V lost 4 bases and J 0 bases, leaving 7 bases between the germline ends.